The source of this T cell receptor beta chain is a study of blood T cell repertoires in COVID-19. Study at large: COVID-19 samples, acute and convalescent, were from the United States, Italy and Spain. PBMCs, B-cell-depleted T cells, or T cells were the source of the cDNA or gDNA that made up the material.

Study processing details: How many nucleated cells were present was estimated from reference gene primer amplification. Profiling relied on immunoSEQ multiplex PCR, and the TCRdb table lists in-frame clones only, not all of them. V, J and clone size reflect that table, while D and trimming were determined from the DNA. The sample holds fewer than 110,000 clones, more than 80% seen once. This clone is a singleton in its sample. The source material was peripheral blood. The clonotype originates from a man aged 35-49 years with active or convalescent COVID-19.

The CDR3, as DNA: TGCGCCAGCACCCCCGGGACAGGGACCACAGATACGCAGTATTTT. This gives the protein CASTPGTGTTDTQYF. V gene TRBV5-1 combines with J gene TRBJ2-3, with 9 bases aligning to TRBD1. This CDR3 has 15 residues. Germline V gene sequence: CDR1 SGHRS, CDR2 YFSETQ. J gave up 2 bases and V 6 bases, and 7 bases lay outside the gene matches.